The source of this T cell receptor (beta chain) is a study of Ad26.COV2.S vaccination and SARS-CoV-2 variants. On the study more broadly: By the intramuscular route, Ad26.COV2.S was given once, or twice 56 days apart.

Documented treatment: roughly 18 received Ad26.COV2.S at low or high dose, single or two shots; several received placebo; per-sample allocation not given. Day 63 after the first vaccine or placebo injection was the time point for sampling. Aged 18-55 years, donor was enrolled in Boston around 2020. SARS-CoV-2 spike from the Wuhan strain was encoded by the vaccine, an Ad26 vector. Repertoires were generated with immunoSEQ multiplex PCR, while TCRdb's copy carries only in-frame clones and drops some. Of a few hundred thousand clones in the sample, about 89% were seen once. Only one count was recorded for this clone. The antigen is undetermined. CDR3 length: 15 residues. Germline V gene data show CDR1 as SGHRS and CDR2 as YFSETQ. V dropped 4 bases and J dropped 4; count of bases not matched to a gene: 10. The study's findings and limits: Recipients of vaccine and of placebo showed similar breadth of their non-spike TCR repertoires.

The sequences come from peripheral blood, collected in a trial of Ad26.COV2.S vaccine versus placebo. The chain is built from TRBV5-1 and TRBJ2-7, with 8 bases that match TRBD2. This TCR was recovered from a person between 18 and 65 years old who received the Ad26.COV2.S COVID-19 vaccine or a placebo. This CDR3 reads CASSEPGLGTYEQYF. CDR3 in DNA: TGCGCCAGCAGCGAACCGGGACTAGGGACTTACGAGCAGTACTTC.